What follows are 3 T cell receptor beta chains derived from one specimen sequenced in a study of blood T cell repertoires in COVID-19. Method: immunoSEQ multiplex PCR; TCRdb's copy keeps in-frame clones and lacks some. The sample gives hundreds of thousands of clones, 88% of which show up once; around 6.6% is in the top ten. The sequenced material came from peripheral blood. These receptors originate from a woman aged 70 to 79 with COVID-19, enrolled during active disease.

This rearrangement joins TRBV11-2 to TRBJ1-1, with TRBD1 matching over 8 bases. Germline V gene data show CDR1 as SGHAT and CDR2 as FQNNGV. The CDR3 sequence is 15 residues long. V gave up 2 bases and J gave up 6 bases; unmatched junction bases: 8. CDR3 amino acids: CASSLRPGGLAEAFF. The CDR3 DNA follows: TGTGCCAGCAGCTTAAGGCCAGGGGGCTTAGCTGAAGCTTTCTTT.

The chain uses TRBV5-1 and TRBJ2-7; weak D call: TRBD1 (6 bases). The V end lost 0 bases, the J end lost 2 bases, and 18 bases lay between the germline ends. The germline V gene encodes CDR1 SGHRS and CDR2 YFSETQ. The CDR3 is 17 residues long. The CDR3 sequence is CASSLGGLGARTYEQYF. CDR3 DNA: TGCGCCAGCAGCTTGGGGGGTTTGGGGGCGAGGACCTACGAGCAGTACTTC.

V and J are TRBV27 and TRBJ1-2; D uncertain. Germline V gives CDR1 MNHEY, CDR2 SMNVEV (reference sequence). Trimming took 3 bases from V and 1 from J, leaving 9 bases between them. This CDR3 is built from 14 residues. CDR3 bases: TGTGCCAGCAGTTTCGCGGGGAATAACTATGGCTACACCTTC. Translating gives CASSFAGNNYGYTF.